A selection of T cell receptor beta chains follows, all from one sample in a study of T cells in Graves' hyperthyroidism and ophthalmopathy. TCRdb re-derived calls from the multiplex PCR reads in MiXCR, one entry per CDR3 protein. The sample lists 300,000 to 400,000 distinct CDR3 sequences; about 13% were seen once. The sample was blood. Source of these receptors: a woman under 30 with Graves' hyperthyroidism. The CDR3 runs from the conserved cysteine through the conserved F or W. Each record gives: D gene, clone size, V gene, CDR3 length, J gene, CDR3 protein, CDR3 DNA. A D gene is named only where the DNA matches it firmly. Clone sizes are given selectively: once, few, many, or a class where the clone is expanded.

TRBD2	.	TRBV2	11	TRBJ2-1	CASRAGGRQFF	TGTGCCAGCAGAGCGGGGGGGAGGCAGTTCTTC
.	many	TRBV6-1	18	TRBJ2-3	CASSEVTARFGGLRVQYF	TGTGCCAGCAGTGAAGTAACAGCAAGGTTCGGGGGTCTCAGGGTGCAGTATTTT
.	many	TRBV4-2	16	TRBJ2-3	CASSQDRSGSTDTQYF	TGTGCCAGCAGCCAAGATCGGAGCGGGAGCACAGATACGCAGTATTTT
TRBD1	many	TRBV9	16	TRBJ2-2	CASSVGGGLNTGELFF	TGTGCCAGCAGCGTAGGAGGGGGCTTGAACACCGGGGAGCTGTTTTTT
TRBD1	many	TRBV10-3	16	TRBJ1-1	CAISDYRDRGGTEAFF	TGTGCCATCAGTGATTATCGCGACAGGGGAGGGACTGAAGCTTTCTTT
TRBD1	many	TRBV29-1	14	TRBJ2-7	CSVVLSGGFYEQYF	TGCAGCGTTGTCCTGTCAGGGGGCTTCTACGAGCAGTACTTC
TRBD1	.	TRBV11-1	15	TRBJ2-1	CASSFGQDFYNEQFF	TGTGCCAGCAGCTTCGGACAGGATTTCTACAATGAGCAGTTCTTC
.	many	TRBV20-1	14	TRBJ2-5	CSAGETGREETQYF	TGCAGTGCCGGAGAGACGGGCAGGGAAGAGACCCAGTACTTC
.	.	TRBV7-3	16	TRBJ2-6	CASSRSAGPGANVLTF	TGTGCCAGCAGCCGGTCGGCCGGGCCTGGGGCCAACGTCCTGACTTTC
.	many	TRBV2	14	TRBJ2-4	CAIRKKGPKNIQYF	TGTGCCATCCGGAAGAAGGGCCCCAAAAACATTCAGTACTTC
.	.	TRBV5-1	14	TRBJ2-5	CASSPEGVGETQYF	TGCGCCAGCAGCCCTGAGGGCGTCGGAGAGACCCAGTACTTC
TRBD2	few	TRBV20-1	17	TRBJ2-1	CSARVSAGVSLRNEQFF	TGCAGTGCTAGAGTTTCGGCGGGAGTATCGCTTCGCAATGAGCAGTTCTTC
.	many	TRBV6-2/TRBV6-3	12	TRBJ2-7	CASSRASYEQYF	TGTGCCAGCAGCAGGGCCTCCTACGAGCAGTACTTC
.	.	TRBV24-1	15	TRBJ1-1	CATSGGTGLNTEAFF	TGTGCCACCAGTGGGGGGACGGGGTTGAACACTGAAGCTTTCTTT
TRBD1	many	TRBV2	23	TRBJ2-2	CASSDEGPTGTGTPPANTGELFF	TGTGCCAGCAGTGACGAGGGCCCTACCGGGACAGGGACACCCCCGGCGAACACCGGGGAGCTGTTTTTT
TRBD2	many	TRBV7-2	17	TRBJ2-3	CASSLSSGRGALDTQYF	TGTGCCAGCAGCTTATCTAGCGGGAGAGGGGCACTAGATACGCAGTATTTT
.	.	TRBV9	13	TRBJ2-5	CASSPPYQETQYF	TGTGCCAGCAGCCCTCCGTACCAAGAGACCCAGTACTTC
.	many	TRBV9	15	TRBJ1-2	CASSVTESVGRGYTF	TGTGCCAGCAGCGTTACTGAGAGCGTTGGTCGTGGCTACACCTTC
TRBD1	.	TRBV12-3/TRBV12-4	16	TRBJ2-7	CASSPHPGQGLNEQHF	TGTGCCAGCAGTCCACATCCGGGACAGGGATTGAACGAGCAGCACTTC
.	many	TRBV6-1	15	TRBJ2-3	CASNSMGWNTDTQYF	TGTGCCAGCAACTCGATGGGGTGGAACACAGATACGCAGTATTTT
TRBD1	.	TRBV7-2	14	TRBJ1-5	CASSTGTVNQPQHF	TGTGCCAGCAGCACCGGGACAGTCAATCAGCCCCAGCATTTT